This TCR beta chain was captured in a study of human T cells and chemical hapten exposure. On the study more broadly: All patients underwent weekly scalp dosing with diphenylcyclopropenone for the full roughly 25-week study.

This sample's time point: patch test 3, about 24 weeks after DPC sensitization. Treatment meaning: therapeutic diphenylcyclopropenone sensitization with weekly scalp DPC. Those who donated were patients with alopecia, 18 to 70 years of age, and suitable for DPC. Only a few counts were recorded for this clonotype. The antigen remains undetermined. As the library was built, unique molecular identifiers were attached to individual cDNA molecules. TCRdb itself ran the RACE reads through MiXCR, one entry per CDR3 protein. The profile covers 100,000 to 120,000 distinct CDR3 sequences, with less than 35% appearing a single time and around 2.8% taken by the ten largest. Study outcomes and limitations: Significantly greater numbers of large CDR3 similarity clusters came from expanded TCRs than from controls.

The CDR3 length is 14 residues. Germline trimming cut 7 bases from V and 4 bases from J; bases unmatched to any gene: 9. Germline lookup yields CDR1 MNHEY and CDR2 SVGEGT. Here the sequenced sample was whole blood, taken in connection with sensitization to the hapten diphenylcyclopropenone (DPC). V and J are TRBV6-2 or TRBV6-3 and TRBJ1-2; 7 positions match TRBD1. The sequence was collected from a middle-aged man with alopecia areata. Some clones in this sample may be carry-over from other donors' samples. CDR3 loop: CASTYVGTAYGYTF. The CDR3 DNA sequence: TGTGCCAGCACCTACGTTGGGACAGCCTATGGCTACACCTTC.